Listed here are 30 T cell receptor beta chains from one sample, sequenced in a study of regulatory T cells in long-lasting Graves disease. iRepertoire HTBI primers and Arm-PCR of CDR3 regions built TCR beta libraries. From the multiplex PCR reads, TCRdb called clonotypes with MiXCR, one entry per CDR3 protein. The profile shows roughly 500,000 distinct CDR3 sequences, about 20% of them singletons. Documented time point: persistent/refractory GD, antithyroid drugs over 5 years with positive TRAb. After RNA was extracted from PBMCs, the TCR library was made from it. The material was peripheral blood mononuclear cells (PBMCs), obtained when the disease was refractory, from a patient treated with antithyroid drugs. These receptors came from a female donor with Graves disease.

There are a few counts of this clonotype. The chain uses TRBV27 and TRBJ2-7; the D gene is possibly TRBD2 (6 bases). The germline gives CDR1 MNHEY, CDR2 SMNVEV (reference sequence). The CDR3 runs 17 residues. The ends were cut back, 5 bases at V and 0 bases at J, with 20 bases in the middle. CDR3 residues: CASSPVGGAQDSYEQYF. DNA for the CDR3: TGTGCCAGCAGTCCAGTCGGCGGGGCCCAAGACTCCTACGAGCAGTACTTC.

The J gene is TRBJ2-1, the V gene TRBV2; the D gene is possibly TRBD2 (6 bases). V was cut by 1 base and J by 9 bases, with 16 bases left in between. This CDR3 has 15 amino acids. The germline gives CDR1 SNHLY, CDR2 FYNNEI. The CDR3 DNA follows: TGTGCCAGCAGTGAAGTTGCGGGGTTCCAAGCTGAGCAGTTCTTC. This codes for CASSEVAGFQAEQFF. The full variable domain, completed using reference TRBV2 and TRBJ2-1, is EPEVTQTPSHQVTQMGQEVILRCVPISNHLYFYWYRQILGQKVEFLVSFYNNEISEKSEIFDDQFSVERPDGSNFTLKIRSTKLEDSAMYFCASSEVAGFQAEQFFGPGTRLTVL.

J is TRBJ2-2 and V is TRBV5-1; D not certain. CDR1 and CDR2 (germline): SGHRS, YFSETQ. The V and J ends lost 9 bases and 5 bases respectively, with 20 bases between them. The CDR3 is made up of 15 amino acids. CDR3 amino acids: CATRARVFETGELFF. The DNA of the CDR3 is TGCGCCACACGCGCACGGGTTTTCGAAACCGGGGAGCTGTTTTTT.

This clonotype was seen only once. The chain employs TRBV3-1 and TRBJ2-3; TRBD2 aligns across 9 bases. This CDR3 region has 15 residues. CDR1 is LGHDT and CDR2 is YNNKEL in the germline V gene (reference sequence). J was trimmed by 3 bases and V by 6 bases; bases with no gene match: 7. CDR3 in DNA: TGTGCCAGCAGTCAGACAGCGGGAGGAACAGATACGCAGTATTTT. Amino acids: CASSQTAGGTDTQYF.

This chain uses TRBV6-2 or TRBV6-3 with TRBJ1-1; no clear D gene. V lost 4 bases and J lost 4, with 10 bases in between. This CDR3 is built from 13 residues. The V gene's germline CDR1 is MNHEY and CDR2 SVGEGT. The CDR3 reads CASSSLVSTEAFF. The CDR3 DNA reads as TGTGCCAGCAGTTCGTTAGTAAGCACTGAAGCTTTCTTT.

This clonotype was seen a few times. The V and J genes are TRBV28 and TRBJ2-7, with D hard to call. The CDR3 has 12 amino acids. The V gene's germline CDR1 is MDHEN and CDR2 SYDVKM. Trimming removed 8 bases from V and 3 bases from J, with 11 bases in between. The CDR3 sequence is CASGATVYEQYF. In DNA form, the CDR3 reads TGTGCCAGCGGTGCGACCGTCTACGAGCAGTACTTC.

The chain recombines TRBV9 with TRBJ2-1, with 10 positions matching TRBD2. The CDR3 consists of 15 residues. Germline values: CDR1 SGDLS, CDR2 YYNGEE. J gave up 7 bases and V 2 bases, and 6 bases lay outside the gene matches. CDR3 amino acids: CASSVRGSGRNEQFF. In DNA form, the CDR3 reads TGTGCCAGCAGCGTGCGGGGTAGCGGGAGGAATGAGCAGTTCTTC.

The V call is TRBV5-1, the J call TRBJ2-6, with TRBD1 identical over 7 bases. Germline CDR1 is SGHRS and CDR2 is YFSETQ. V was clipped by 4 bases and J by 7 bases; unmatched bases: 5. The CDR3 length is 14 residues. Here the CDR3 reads CASSAYRGANVLTF. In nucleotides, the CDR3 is TGCGCCAGCAGCGCCTACAGGGGAGCCAACGTCCTGACTTTC.

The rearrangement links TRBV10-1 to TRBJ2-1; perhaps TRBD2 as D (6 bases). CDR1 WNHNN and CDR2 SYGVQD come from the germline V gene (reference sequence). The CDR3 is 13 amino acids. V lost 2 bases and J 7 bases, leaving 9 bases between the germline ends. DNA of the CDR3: TGCGCCAGCAGTGAGCTGGGGAGGAATGAGCAGTTCTTC. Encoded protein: CASSELGRNEQFF.

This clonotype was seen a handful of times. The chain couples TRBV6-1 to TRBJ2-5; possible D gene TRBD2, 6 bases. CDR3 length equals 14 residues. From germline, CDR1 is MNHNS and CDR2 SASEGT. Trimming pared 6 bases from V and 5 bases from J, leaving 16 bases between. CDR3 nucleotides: TGTGCCAGCAGCCGGCCCATAGGGAGGGAGACCCAGTACTTC. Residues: CASSRPIGRETQYF.

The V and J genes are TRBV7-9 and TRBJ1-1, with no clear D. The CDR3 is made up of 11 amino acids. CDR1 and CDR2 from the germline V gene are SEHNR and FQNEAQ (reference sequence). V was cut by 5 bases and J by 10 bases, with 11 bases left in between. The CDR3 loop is CASSLDRGAFF. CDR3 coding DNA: TGTGCCAGCAGCCTCGACCGGGGAGCTTTCTTT. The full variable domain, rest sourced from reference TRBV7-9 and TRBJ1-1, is DTGVSQNPRHKITKRGQNVTFRCDPISEHNRLYWYRQTLGQGPEFLTYFQNEAQLEKSRLLSDRFSAERPKGSFSTLEIQRTEQGDSAMYLCASSLDRGAFFGQGTRLTVV.

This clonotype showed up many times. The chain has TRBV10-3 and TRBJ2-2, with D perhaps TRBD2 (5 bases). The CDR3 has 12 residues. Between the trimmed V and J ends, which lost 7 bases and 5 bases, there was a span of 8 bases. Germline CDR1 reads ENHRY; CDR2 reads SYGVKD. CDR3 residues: CAIIGGTGELFF. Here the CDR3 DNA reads TGTGCCATCATCGGCGGGACCGGGGAGCTGTTTTTT.

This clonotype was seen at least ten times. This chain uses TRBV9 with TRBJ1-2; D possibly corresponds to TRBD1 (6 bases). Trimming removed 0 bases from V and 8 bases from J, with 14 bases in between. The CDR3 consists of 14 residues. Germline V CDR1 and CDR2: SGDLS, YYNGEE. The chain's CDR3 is CASSVGGGTGGYTF. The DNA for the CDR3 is TGTGCCAGCAGCGTAGGAGGGGGGACGGGCGGCTACACCTTC.

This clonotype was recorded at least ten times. The CDR3 loop reads CASKETTGRIYGYTF. The CDR3 DNA is TGTGCCAGCAAAGAGACGACGGGACGGATCTATGGCTACACCTTC. The V gene is TRBV2, the J gene TRBJ1-2; TRBD1 might be the D (5 bases). The CDR3 is 15 amino acids. Germline CDR1 and CDR2: SNHLY and FYNNEI. V was cut by 7 bases and J by 4 bases, with 19 bases left in between.

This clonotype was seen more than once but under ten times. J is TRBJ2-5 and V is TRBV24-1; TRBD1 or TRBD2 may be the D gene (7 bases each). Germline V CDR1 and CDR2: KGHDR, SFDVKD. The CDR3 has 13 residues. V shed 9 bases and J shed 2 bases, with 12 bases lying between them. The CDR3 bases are TGTGCCACCCAGGGGGGGGGACAAGAGACCCAGTACTTC. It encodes CATQGGGQETQYF.

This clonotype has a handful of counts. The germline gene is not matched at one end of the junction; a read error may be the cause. The CDR3 loop reads CASSISGTITGELFF. CDR3 nucleotides: TGTGCCAGCAGTATATCCGGGACAATCACCGGGGAGCTGTTTTTT. V usage is TRBV27 and J usage is TRBJ2-2, with TRBD1 as a possible D gene (6 bases). Germline V CDR1 and CDR2: MNHEY, SMNVEV (reference sequence). The length of the CDR3 is 15 residues.

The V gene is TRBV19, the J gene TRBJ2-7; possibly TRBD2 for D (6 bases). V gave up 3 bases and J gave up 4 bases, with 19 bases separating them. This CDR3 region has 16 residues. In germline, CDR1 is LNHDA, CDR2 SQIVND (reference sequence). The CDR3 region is CASSIGAGTRRYEQYF. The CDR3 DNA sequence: TGTGCCAGTAGTATTGGGGCGGGGACCCGTCGGTACGAGCAGTACTTC.

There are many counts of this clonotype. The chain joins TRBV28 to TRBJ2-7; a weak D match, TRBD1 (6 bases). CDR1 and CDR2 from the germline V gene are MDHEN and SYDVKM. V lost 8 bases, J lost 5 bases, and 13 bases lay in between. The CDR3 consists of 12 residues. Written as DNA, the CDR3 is TGTGCCAGCTTTGGACAGCACGACGAGCAGTACTTC. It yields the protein CASFGQHDEQYF.

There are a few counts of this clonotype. In nucleotides, the CDR3 is TGTGCCAGCAGTTTCCGGGTCGCGGGGGCCAACGTCCTGACTTTC. Amino acids: CASSFRVAGANVLTF. The chain recombines TRBV28 with TRBJ2-6; the D is unclear. Trimming took off 3 bases at V and 4 bases at J, with 10 bases between the two ends. Germline V gene sequence: CDR1 MDHEN, CDR2 SYDVKM. This CDR3 has 15 residues.

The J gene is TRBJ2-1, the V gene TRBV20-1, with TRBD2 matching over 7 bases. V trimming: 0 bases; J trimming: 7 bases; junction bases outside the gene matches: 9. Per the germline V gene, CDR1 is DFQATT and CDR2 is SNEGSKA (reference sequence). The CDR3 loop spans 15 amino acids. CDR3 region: CSARDWASGPNEQFF. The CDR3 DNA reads TGCAGTGCTAGAGATTGGGCTAGCGGCCCTAATGAGCAGTTCTTC.

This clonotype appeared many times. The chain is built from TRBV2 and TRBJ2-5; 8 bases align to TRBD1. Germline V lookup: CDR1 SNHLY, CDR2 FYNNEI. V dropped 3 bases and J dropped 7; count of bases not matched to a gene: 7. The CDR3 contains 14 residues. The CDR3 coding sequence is TGTGCCAGCAGTGACCGACAGGGGCAGGGGACCCAGTACTTC. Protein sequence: CASSDRQGQGTQYF.

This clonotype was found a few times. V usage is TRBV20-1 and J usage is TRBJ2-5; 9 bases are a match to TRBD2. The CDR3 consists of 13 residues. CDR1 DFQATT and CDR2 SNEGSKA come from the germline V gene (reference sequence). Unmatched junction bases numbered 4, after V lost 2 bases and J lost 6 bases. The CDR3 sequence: CSARLLAGQTQYF. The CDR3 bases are TGCAGTGCTAGATTGCTAGCGGGACAGACCCAGTACTTC.

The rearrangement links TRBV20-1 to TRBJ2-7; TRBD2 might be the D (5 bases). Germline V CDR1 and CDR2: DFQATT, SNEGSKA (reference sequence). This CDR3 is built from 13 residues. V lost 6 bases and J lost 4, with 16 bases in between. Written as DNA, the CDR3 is TGCAGTGCAAACCACCGGGATCAATACGAGCAGTACTTC. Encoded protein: CSANHRDQYEQYF.

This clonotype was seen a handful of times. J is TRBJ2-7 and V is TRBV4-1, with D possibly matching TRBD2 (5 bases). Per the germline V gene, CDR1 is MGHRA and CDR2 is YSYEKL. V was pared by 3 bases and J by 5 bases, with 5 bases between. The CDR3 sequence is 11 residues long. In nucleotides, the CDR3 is TGCGCCAGCAGCCACGGGGACGAGCAGTACTTC. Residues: CASSHGDEQYF.

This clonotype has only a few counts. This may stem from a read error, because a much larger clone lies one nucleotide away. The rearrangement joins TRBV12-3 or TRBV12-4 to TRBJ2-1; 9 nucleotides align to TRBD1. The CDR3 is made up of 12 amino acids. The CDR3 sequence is CASSLGDRGRSF. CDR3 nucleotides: TGTGCCAGCAGTTTAGGCGACAGGGGGAGGTCCTTC.

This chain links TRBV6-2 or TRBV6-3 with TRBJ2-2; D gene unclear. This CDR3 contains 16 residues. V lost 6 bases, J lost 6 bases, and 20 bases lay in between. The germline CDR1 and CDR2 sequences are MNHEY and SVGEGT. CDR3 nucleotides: TGTGCCAGCAGCTCTCCCCTTGGCGGATGGCCCGGGGAGCTGTTTTTT. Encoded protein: CASSSPLGGWPGELFF.

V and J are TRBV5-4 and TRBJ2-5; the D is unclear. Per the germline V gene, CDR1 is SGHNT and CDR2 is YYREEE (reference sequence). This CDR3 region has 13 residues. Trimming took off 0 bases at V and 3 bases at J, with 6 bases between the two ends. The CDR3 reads CASSLDGEETQYF. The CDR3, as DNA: TGTGCCAGCAGCTTGGACGGCGAAGAGACCCAGTACTTC.

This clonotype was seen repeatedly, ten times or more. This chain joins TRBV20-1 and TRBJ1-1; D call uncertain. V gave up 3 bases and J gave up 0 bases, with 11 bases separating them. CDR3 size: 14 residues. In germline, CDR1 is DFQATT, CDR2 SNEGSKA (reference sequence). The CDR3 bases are TGCAGTGCTAGGAGGTGGTGGGTGAACACTGAAGCTTTCTTT. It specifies CSARRWWVNTEAFF.

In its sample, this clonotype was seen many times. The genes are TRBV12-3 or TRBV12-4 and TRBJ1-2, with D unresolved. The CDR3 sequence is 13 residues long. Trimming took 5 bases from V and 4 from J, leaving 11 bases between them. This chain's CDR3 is CASSVDPGYGYTF. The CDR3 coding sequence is TGTGCCAGCAGTGTGGATCCGGGCTATGGCTACACCTTC.

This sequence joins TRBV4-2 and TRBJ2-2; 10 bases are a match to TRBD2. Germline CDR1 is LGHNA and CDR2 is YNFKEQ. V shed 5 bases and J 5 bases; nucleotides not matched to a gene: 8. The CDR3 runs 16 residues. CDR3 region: CASSSQREGPTGELFF. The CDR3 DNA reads TGTGCCAGCAGCAGCCAGCGGGAGGGCCCGACCGGGGAGCTGTTTTTT.